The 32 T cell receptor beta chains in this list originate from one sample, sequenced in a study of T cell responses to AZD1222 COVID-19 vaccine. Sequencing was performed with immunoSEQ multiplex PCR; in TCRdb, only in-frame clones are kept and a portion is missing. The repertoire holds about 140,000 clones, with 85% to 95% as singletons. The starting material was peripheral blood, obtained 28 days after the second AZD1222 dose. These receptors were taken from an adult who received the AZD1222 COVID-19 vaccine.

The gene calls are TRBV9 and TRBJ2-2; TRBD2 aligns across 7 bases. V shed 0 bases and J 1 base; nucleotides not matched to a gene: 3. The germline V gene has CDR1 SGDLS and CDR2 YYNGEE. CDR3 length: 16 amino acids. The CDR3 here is CASSVGGSGNTGELFF. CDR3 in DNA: TGTGCCAGCAGCGTAGGCGGGAGCGGGAACACCGGGGAGCTGTTTTTT.

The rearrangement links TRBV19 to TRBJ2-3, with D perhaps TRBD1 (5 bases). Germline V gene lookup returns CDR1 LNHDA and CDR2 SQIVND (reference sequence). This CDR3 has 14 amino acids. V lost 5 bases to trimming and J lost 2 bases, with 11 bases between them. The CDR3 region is CASSGQGHTDTQYF. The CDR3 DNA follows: TGTGCCAGTAGTGGCCAGGGTCACACAGATACGCAGTATTTT.

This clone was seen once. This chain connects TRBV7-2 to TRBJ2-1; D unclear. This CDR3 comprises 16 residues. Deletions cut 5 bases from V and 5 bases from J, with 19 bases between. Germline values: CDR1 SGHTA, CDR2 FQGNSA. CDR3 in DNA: TGTGCCAGCAGCAAGACGACAAACCCTGGGGACAATGAGCAGTTCTTC. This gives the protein CASSKTTNPGDNEQFF. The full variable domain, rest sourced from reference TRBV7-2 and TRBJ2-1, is GAGVSQSPSNKVTEKGKDVELRCDPISGHTALYWYRQSLGQGLEFLIYFQGNSAPDKSGLPSDRFSAERTGGSVSTLTIQRTQQEDSAVYLCASSKTTNPGDNEQFFGPGTRLTVL.

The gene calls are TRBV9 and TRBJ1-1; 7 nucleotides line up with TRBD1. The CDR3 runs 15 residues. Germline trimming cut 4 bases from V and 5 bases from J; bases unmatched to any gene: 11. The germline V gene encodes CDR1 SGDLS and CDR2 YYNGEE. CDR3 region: CASSPLDRWATEAFF. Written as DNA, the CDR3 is TGTGCCAGCAGCCCTTTGGACAGGTGGGCAACTGAAGCTTTCTTT. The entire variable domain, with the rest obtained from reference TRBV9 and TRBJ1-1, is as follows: DSGVTQTPKHLITATGQRVTLRCSPRSGDLSVYWYQQSLDQGLQFLIQYYNGEERAKGNILERFSAQQFPDLHSELNLSSLELGDSALYFCASSPLDRWATEAFFGQGTRLTVV.

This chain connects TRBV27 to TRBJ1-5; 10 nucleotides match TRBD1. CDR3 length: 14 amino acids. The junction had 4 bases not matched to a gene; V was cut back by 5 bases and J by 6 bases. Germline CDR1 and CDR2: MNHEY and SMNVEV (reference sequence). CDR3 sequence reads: CASSRDRGGQPQHF. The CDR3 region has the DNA TGTGCCAGCAGTAGGGACAGGGGAGGTCAGCCCCAGCATTTT.

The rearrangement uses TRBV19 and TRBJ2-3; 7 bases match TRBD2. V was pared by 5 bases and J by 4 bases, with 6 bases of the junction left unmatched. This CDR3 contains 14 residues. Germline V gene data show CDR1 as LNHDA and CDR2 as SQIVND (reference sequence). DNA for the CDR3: TGTGCCAGTAGTGCGGGGGACTCCTCAGATACGCAGTATTTT. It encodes CASSAGDSSDTQYF. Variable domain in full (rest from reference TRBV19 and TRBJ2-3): DGGITQSPKYLFRKEGQNVTLSCEQNLNHDAMYWYRQDPGQGLRLIYYSQIVNDFQKGDIAEGYSVSREKKESFPLTVTSAQKNPTAFYLCASSAGDSSDTQYFGPGTRLTVL.

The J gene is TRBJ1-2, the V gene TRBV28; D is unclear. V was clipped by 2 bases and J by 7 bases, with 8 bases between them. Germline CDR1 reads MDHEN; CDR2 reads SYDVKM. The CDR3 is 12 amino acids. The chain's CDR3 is CASSLQGTGYTF. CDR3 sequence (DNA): TGTGCCAGCAGTTTACAAGGAACTGGCTACACCTTC.

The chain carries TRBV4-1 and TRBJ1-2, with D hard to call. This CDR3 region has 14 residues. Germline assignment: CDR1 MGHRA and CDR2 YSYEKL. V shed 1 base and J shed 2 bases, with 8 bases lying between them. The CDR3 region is CASSQAEGNYGYTF. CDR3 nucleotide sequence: TGCGCCAGCAGCCAAGCGGAAGGGAACTATGGCTACACCTTC.

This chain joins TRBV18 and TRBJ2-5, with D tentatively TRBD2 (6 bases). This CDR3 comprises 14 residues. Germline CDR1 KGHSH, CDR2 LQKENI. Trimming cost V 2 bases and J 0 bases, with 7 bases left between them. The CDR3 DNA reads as TGTGCCAGCTCACCAACTAGCCACCAAGAGACCCAGTACTTC. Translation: CASSPTSHQETQYF.

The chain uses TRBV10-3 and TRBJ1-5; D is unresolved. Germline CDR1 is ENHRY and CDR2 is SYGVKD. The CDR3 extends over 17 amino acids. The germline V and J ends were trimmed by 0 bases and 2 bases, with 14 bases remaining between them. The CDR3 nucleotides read TGTGCCATCAGTGAGTCGGGGAACCCGTCGGGCAATCAGCCCCAGCATTTT. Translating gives CAISESGNPSGNQPQHF.

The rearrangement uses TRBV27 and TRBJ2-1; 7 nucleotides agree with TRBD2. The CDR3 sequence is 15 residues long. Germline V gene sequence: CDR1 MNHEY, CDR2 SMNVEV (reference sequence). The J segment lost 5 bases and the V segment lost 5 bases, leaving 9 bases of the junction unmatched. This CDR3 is CASSTRGGSDNEQFF. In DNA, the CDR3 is TGTGCCAGCAGTACTCGGGGAGGGAGCGACAATGAGCAGTTCTTC.

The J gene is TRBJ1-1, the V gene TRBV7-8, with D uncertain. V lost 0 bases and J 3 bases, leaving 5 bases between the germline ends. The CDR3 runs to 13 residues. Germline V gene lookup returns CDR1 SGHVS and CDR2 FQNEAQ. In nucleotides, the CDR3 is TGTGCCAGCAGCTTAGCAGGGTACACTGAAGCTTTCTTT. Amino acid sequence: CASSLAGYTEAFF.

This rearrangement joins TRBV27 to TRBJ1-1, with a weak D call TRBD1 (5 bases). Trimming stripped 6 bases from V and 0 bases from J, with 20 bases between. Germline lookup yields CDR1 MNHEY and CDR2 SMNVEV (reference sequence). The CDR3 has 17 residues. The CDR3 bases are TGTGCCAGCAGCCTCCGGGGCCTATTTGCCATGAACACTGAAGCTTTCTTT. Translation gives CASSLRGLFAMNTEAFF.

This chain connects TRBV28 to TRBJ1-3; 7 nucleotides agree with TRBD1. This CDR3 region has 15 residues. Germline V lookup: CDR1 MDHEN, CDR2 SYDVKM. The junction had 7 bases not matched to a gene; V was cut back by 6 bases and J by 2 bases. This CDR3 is CASSLATGAGNTIYF. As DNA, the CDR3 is TGTGCCAGCAGCCTCGCTACAGGGGCTGGAAACACCATATATTTT.

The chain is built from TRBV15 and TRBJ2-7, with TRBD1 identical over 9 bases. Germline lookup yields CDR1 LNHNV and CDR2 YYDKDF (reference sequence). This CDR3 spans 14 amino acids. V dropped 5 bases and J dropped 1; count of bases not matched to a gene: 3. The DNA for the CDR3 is TGTGCCACCAGCGCCGGGACAGGGTCCTACGAGCAGTACTTC. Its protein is CATSAGTGSYEQYF.

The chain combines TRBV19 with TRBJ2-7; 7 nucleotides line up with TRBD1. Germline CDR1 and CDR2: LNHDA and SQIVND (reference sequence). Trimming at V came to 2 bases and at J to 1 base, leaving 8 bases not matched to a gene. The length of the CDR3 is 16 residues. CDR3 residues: CASSIKGDRASYEQYF. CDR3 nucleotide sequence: TGTGCCAGTAGTATAAAAGGGGACAGAGCTTCCTACGAGCAGTACTTC.

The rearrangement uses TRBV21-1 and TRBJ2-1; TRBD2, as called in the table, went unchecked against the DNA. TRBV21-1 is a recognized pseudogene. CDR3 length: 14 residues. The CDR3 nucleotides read TGTGCCAGCAGCAAAGTGCTAGCGGGAGTTGAGCAGTTCTTC. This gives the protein CASSKVLAGVEQFF.

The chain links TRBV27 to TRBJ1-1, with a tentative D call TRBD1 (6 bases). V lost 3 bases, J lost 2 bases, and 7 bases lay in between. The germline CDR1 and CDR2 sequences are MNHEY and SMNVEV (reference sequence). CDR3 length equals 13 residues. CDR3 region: CASSFRGNTEAFF. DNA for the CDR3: TGTGCCAGCAGTTTCAGGGGTAACACTGAAGCTTTCTTT.

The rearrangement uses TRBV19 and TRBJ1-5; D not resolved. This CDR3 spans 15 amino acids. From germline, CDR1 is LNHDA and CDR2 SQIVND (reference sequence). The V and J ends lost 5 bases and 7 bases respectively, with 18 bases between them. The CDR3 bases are TGTGCCAGTAGTGTTCCCCTACAAGGAGCCCAGCCCCAGCATTTT. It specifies CASSVPLQGAQPQHF.

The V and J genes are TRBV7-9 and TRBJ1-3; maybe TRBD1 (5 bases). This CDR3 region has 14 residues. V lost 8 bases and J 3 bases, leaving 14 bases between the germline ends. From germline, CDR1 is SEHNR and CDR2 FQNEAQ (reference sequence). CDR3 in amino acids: CASGGGRIGNTIYF. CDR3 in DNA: TGTGCCAGCGGGGGGGGACGTATTGGAAACACCATATATTTT.

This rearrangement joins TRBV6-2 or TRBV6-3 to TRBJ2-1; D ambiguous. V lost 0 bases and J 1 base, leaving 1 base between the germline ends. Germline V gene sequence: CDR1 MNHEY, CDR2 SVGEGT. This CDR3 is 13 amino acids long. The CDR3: CASSYSSYNEQFF. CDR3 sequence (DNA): TGTGCCAGCAGTTACTCTTCCTACAATGAGCAGTTCTTC.

The CDR3 loop is CASSVGGDTQYF. Written as DNA, the CDR3 is TGTGCCAGCAGTGTTGGGGGAGATACGCAGTATTTT. V gene TRBV2 combines with J gene TRBJ2-3; tentatively, D is TRBD1 or TRBD2 (5 bases each). Germline CDR1 SNHLY, CDR2 FYNNEI. V lost 4 bases and J lost 5, with 7 bases in between. This CDR3 is built from 12 residues.

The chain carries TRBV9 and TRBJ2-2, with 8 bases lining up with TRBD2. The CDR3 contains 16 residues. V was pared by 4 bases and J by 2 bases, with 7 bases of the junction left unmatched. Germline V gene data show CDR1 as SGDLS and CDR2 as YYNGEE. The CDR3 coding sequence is TGTGCCAGCAGCCCCCGCAGCGGGAGTAACACCGGGGAGCTGTTTTTT. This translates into CASSPRSGSNTGELFF.

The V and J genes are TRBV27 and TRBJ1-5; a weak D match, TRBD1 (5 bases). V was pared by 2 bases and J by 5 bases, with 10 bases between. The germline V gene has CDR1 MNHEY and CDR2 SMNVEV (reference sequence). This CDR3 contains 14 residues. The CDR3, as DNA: TGTGCCAGCAGTTTAAGTAGGGGAGATCAGCCCCAGCATTTT. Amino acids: CASSLSRGDQPQHF.

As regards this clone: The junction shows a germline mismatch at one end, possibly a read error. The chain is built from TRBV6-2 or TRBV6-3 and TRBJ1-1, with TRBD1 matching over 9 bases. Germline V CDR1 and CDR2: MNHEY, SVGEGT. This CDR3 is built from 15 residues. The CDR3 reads CASTYRGLWDTEAFF. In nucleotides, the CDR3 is TGTGCCAGCACTTACAGGGGGCTCTGGGACACTGAAGCTTTCTTT.

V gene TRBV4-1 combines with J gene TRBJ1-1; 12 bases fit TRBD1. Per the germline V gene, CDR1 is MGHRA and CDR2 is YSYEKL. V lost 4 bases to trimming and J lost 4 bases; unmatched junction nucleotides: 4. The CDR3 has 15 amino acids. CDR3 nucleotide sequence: TGCGCCAGCAGCCGGGACAGGGGGCTCGGCACTGAAGCTTTCTTT. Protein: CASSRDRGLGTEAFF.

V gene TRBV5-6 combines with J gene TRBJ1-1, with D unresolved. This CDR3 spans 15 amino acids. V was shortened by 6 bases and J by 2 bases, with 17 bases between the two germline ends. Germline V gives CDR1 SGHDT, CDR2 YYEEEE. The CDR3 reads CASIPLGGSNTEAFF. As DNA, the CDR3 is TGTGCCAGCATCCCGCTGGGTGGATCTAACACTGAAGCTTTCTTT.

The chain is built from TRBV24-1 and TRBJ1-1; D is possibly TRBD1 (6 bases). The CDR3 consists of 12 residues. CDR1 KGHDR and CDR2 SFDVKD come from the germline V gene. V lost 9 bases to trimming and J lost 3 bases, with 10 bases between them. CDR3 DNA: TGTGCCACCGGGGACACAGACACTGAAGCTTTCTTT. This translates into CATGDTDTEAFF.

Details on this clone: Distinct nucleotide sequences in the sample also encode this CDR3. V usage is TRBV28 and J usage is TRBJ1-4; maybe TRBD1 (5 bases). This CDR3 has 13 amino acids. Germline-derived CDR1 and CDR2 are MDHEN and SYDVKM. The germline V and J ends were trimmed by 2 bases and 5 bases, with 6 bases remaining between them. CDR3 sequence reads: CASSLGGNEKLFF. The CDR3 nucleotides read TGTGCCAGCAGTTTAGGGGGAAATGAAAAACTGTTTTTT.

This CDR3 is CSASENSQPQHF. The CDR3 DNA reads as TGCAGTGCTAGTGAGAATAGTCAGCCCCAGCATTTT. This chain connects TRBV20-1 to TRBJ1-5; D call uncertain. Germline V gene sequence: CDR1 DFQATT, CDR2 SNEGSKA (reference sequence). The CDR3 contains 12 residues. Trimming left V 3 bases short and J 6 bases short, with 9 bases between.

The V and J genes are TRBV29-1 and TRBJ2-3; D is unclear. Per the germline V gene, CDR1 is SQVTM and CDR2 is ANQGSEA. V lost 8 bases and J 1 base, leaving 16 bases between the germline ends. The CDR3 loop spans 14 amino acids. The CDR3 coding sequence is TGCAGCTCCTCCCATTTAACTGGCACAGATACGCAGTATTTT. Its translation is CSSSHLTGTDTQYF.

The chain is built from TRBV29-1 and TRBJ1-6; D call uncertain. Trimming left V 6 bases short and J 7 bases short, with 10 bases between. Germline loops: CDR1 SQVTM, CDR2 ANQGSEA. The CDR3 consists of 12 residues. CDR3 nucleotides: TGCAGCGTGGCCGAATGGAATTCACCCCTCCACTTT. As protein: CSVAEWNSPLHF.